The 20 T cell receptor beta chains given below trace back to one sample, sequenced in a study of OX40 agonist ivuxolimab in advanced cancers. Some clones are missing from TCRdb's copy, which holds only in-frame ones; the method was immunoSEQ multiplex PCR. The table lists tens of thousands of clones, over 90% of them singletons. This material consisted of CD4+ or CD8+ T cells sorted from blood, taken in a trial of the OX40 agonist ivuxolimab. Every receptor here comes from an adult with an advanced solid tumor such as melanoma, head and neck, liver or kidney cancer.

This clone was found once. The chain uses TRBV18 and TRBJ2-1; D is unclear. Trimming took off 3 bases at V and 3 bases at J, with 6 bases between the two ends. The germline V gene has CDR1 KGHSH and CDR2 LQKENI. The CDR3 loop spans 13 amino acids. The CDR3 loop reads CASSPAGYNEQFF. For the CDR3, the DNA is TGTGCCAGCTCACCTGCAGGCTACAATGAGCAGTTCTTC. The whole variable domain, remainder taken from reference TRBV18 and TRBJ2-1, is NAGVMQNPRHLVRRRGQEARLRCSPMKGHSHVYWYRQLPEEGLKFMVYLQKENIIDESGMPKERFSAEFPKEGPSILRIQQVVRGDSAAYFCASSPAGYNEQFFGPGTRLTVL.

The chain recombines TRBV29-1 with TRBJ2-1, with D tentatively TRBD2 (5 bases). Germline lookup yields CDR1 SQVTM and CDR2 ANQGSEA. The ends were cut back, 3 bases at V and 2 bases at J, with 11 bases in the middle. This CDR3 is 14 amino acids long. The CDR3 DNA reads TGCAGCGTTGACCCAGCGGCGACCTACAATGAGCAGTTCTTC. Translated: CSVDPAATYNEQFF.

The J gene is TRBJ2-5, the V gene TRBV6-6; 11 nucleotides match TRBD2. V gave up 1 base and J gave up 7 bases; unmatched junction bases: 5. Germline-derived CDR1 and CDR2 are MNHNY and SVGAGI (reference sequence). The CDR3 spans 15 residues. The CDR3 nucleotides read TGTGCCAGCAGTTACTTGACTAGCGGGGAAGGGACCCAGTACTTC. Its translation: CASSYLTSGEGTQYF.

This chain links TRBV29-1 with TRBJ2-5; TRBD2 matches 8 bases. V lost 7 bases to trimming and J lost 3 bases; unmatched junction nucleotides: 7. This CDR3 is 13 amino acids long. Germline lookup yields CDR1 SQVTM and CDR2 ANQGSEA. The CDR3 loop reads CSAPGGGEETQYF. The CDR3 DNA sequence: TGCAGCGCCCCGGGGGGGGGTGAAGAGACCCAGTACTTC.

The chain employs TRBV4-3 and TRBJ1-2; 7 bases fit TRBD1. Losses at the gene ends were 3 bases for V and 4 bases for J; bases not matched to a gene: 5. The length of the CDR3 is 14 residues. Germline V CDR1 and CDR2: LGHNA, YSLEER. CDR3 amino acids: CASSHLDRIYGYTF. The CDR3 DNA reads as TGCGCCAGCAGCCACCTGGACAGGATCTATGGCTACACCTTC.

The V gene is TRBV27, the J gene TRBJ1-6, with 9 bases that match TRBD1. From germline, CDR1 is MNHEY and CDR2 SMNVEV (reference sequence). Trimming at V came to 0 bases and at J to 9 bases, leaving 3 bases not matched to a gene. This CDR3 is 15 amino acids long. This chain's CDR3 is CASSLSGTGISPLHF. CDR3 DNA sequence: TGTGCCAGCAGTTTATCTGGGACAGGGATTTCACCCCTCCACTTT.

In this sample, this clone turned up once. The chain employs TRBV7-3 and TRBJ2-5; 9 positions match TRBD2. V lost 4 bases to trimming and J lost 2 bases; unmatched junction nucleotides: 5. The CDR3 sequence is 15 residues long. In germline, CDR1 is SGHTA, CDR2 FQGTGA. Here the CDR3 DNA reads TGTGCCAGCAGCTCCCTAGCGGGAAGTCAAGAGACCCAGTACTTC. Its protein product is CASSSLAGSQETQYF.

The chain combines TRBV27 with TRBJ2-6; D is unresolved. Germline loops: CDR1 MNHEY, CDR2 SMNVEV (reference sequence). The CDR3 runs to 16 residues. Trimming pared 6 bases from V and 2 bases from J, leaving 14 bases between. The CDR3 coding sequence is TGTGCCAGCAGCGAGCGAGGAGTGGCTGGGGCCAACGTCCTGACTTTC. It is translated as CASSERGVAGANVLTF.

V and J are TRBV5-8 and TRBJ1-5; D is possibly TRBD1 (5 bases). There are 17 residues in the CDR3. V dropped 0 bases and J dropped 0 bases, with 13 bases sitting between them. Germline CDR1 SGHTS, CDR2 YDEGEE. CDR3 sequence reads: CASSLAHGTYSNQPQHF. In DNA form, the CDR3 reads TGTGCCAGCAGCTTGGCCCACGGGACCTATAGCAATCAGCCCCAGCATTTT.

CDR3 amino acids: CASSQKGQGAYEQYF. The CDR3 coding sequence is TGCGCCAGCAGCCAGAAGGGACAGGGCGCCTACGAGCAGTACTTC. The genes are TRBV4-1 and TRBJ2-7, with 9 positions matching TRBD1. The CDR3 runs to 15 residues. Germline CDR1 is MGHRA and CDR2 is YSYEKL. Trimming cost V 3 bases and J 2 bases; bases outside gene matches: 5.

This chain links TRBV9 with TRBJ1-1, with 7 positions matching TRBD1. J was trimmed by 1 base and V by 4 bases; bases with no gene match: 4. The CDR3 has 14 amino acids. Looked up from germline, CDR1 is SGDLS and CDR2 is YYNGEE. In nucleotides, the CDR3 is TGTGCCAGCAGCCCCTGGACAGGGAACACTGAAGCTTTCTTT. As protein: CASSPWTGNTEAFF.

This rearrangement joins TRBV28 to TRBJ2-7; no firm D call. CDR1 and CDR2 from the germline V gene are MDHEN and SYDVKM. Trimming left V 4 bases short and J 4 bases short, with 5 bases between. This CDR3 is built from 11 residues. The CDR3 DNA follows: TGTGCCAGCAGTTCGATATACGAGCAGTACTTC. It specifies CASSSIYEQYF.

This chain links TRBV14 with TRBJ2-3; D is perhaps TRBD1 (6 bases). The ends were cut back, 0 bases at V and 1 base at J, with 11 bases in the middle. The CDR3 contains 16 residues. CDR1 and CDR2 (germline): SGHDN, FVKESK. CDR3 nucleotide sequence: TGTGCCAGCAGCCAAGATCTTTCAGGGGGCACAGATACGCAGTATTTT. It encodes CASSQDLSGGTDTQYF.

Concerning this clone: This CDR3 is also generated by other DNA sequences in the sample. The V and J genes are TRBV4-1 and TRBJ1-1, with D unclear. The V and J ends lost 1 base and 4 bases respectively, with 7 bases between them. CDR3 length equals 13 residues. Germline-derived CDR1 and CDR2 are MGHRA and YSYEKL. The CDR3 DNA reads as TGCGCCAGCAGCCAAGGCAGGCCCACTGAAGCTTTCTTT. Protein product: CASSQGRPTEAFF.

The J gene is TRBJ2-7, the V gene TRBV7-9; 8 positions match TRBD1. The V segment lost 5 bases and the J segment 3 bases; nucleotides outside the gene matches: 6. The germline V gene has CDR1 SEHNR and CDR2 FQNEAQ (reference sequence). The CDR3 covers 14 residues. CDR3 sequence (DNA): TGTGCCAGCAGCCGGACAGGGACCTACTACGAGCAGTACTTC. Translating gives CASSRTGTYYEQYF.

The gene calls are TRBV19 and TRBJ2-2; 9 bases fit TRBD1. The CDR3 totals 15 residues. Germline lookup yields CDR1 LNHDA and CDR2 SQIVND (reference sequence). The ends lost 6 bases at V and 4 bases at J; junction bases unmatched: 6. DNA for the CDR3: TGTGCCAGTAGGCCCGGGACAGGGAGCACCGGGGAGCTGTTTTTT. Its translation is CASRPGTGSTGELFF.

V is TRBV28 and J is TRBJ2-1; 10 nucleotides line up with TRBD2. Trimming removed 3 bases from V and 8 bases from J; junction bases left unmatched: 4. This CDR3 is 14 amino acids long. Germline V gene lookup returns CDR1 MDHEN and CDR2 SYDVKM. Written as DNA, the CDR3 is TGTGCCAGCAGTTTCCCGCTAGCGGGGGATGAGCAGTTCTTC. This encodes CASSFPLAGDEQFF.

This rearrangement joins TRBV4-3 to TRBJ2-2; D is perhaps TRBD2 (6 bases). This CDR3 is built from 17 residues. Per the germline V gene, CDR1 is LGHNA and CDR2 is YSLEER. V lost 0 bases to trimming and J lost 3 bases, with 14 bases between them. CDR3 amino acids: CASSQDEAGSDTGELFF. The CDR3, as DNA: TGCGCCAGCAGCCAAGATGAGGCGGGGTCGGACACCGGGGAGCTGTTTTTT.

This rearrangement joins TRBV30 to TRBJ2-5; 11 positions match TRBD1. The CDR3 consists of 15 residues. Unmatched junction bases numbered 8, after V lost 4 bases and J lost 4 bases. Germline loops: CDR1 GTSNPN, CDR2 SVGIG (reference sequence). CDR3 protein: CAWIEGQGERETQYF. The CDR3 bases are TGTGCCTGGATCGAGGGACAGGGGGAACGAGAGACCCAGTACTTC.

The rearrangement links TRBV10-3 to TRBJ1-5; 10 bases fit TRBD1. V lost 2 bases, J lost 3 bases, and 4 bases stayed unmatched. The V gene's germline CDR1 is ENHRY and CDR2 SYGVKD. The length of the CDR3 is 16 residues. The CDR3 sequence: CAISEEGQGPNQPQHF. In DNA form, the CDR3 reads TGTGCCATCAGTGAGGAGGGACAGGGGCCCAATCAGCCCCAGCATTTT.